This TCR beta chain stems from a study of blood T cell repertoires in COVID-19. Per the authors' pipeline: Reference gene primers were amplified, and this amplification served to estimate nucleated cell counts. TCRdb's copy holds only in-frame clones and misses some; the assay was immunoSEQ multiplex PCR. V, J and clone size are taken as reported in that table, and D and trimming were inferred from the DNA itself. The sample records approximately 90,000 clones, roughly 87% being singletons. The ends were cut back, 2 bases at V and 5 bases at J, with 14 bases in the middle. CDR1 is SGHDN and CDR2 is FVKESK in the germline V gene. The CDR3 extends over 15 amino acids.

The J gene is TRBJ2-3, the V gene TRBV14; no clear D. This sequence was found in a man aged 50 to 59 with acute or convalescent COVID-19. Sequencing was performed on peripheral blood. CDR3 loop: CASSQKRGLVDTQYF. CDR3 sequence (DNA): TGTGCCAGCAGCCAAAAGAGAGGATTAGTAGATACGCAGTATTTT.